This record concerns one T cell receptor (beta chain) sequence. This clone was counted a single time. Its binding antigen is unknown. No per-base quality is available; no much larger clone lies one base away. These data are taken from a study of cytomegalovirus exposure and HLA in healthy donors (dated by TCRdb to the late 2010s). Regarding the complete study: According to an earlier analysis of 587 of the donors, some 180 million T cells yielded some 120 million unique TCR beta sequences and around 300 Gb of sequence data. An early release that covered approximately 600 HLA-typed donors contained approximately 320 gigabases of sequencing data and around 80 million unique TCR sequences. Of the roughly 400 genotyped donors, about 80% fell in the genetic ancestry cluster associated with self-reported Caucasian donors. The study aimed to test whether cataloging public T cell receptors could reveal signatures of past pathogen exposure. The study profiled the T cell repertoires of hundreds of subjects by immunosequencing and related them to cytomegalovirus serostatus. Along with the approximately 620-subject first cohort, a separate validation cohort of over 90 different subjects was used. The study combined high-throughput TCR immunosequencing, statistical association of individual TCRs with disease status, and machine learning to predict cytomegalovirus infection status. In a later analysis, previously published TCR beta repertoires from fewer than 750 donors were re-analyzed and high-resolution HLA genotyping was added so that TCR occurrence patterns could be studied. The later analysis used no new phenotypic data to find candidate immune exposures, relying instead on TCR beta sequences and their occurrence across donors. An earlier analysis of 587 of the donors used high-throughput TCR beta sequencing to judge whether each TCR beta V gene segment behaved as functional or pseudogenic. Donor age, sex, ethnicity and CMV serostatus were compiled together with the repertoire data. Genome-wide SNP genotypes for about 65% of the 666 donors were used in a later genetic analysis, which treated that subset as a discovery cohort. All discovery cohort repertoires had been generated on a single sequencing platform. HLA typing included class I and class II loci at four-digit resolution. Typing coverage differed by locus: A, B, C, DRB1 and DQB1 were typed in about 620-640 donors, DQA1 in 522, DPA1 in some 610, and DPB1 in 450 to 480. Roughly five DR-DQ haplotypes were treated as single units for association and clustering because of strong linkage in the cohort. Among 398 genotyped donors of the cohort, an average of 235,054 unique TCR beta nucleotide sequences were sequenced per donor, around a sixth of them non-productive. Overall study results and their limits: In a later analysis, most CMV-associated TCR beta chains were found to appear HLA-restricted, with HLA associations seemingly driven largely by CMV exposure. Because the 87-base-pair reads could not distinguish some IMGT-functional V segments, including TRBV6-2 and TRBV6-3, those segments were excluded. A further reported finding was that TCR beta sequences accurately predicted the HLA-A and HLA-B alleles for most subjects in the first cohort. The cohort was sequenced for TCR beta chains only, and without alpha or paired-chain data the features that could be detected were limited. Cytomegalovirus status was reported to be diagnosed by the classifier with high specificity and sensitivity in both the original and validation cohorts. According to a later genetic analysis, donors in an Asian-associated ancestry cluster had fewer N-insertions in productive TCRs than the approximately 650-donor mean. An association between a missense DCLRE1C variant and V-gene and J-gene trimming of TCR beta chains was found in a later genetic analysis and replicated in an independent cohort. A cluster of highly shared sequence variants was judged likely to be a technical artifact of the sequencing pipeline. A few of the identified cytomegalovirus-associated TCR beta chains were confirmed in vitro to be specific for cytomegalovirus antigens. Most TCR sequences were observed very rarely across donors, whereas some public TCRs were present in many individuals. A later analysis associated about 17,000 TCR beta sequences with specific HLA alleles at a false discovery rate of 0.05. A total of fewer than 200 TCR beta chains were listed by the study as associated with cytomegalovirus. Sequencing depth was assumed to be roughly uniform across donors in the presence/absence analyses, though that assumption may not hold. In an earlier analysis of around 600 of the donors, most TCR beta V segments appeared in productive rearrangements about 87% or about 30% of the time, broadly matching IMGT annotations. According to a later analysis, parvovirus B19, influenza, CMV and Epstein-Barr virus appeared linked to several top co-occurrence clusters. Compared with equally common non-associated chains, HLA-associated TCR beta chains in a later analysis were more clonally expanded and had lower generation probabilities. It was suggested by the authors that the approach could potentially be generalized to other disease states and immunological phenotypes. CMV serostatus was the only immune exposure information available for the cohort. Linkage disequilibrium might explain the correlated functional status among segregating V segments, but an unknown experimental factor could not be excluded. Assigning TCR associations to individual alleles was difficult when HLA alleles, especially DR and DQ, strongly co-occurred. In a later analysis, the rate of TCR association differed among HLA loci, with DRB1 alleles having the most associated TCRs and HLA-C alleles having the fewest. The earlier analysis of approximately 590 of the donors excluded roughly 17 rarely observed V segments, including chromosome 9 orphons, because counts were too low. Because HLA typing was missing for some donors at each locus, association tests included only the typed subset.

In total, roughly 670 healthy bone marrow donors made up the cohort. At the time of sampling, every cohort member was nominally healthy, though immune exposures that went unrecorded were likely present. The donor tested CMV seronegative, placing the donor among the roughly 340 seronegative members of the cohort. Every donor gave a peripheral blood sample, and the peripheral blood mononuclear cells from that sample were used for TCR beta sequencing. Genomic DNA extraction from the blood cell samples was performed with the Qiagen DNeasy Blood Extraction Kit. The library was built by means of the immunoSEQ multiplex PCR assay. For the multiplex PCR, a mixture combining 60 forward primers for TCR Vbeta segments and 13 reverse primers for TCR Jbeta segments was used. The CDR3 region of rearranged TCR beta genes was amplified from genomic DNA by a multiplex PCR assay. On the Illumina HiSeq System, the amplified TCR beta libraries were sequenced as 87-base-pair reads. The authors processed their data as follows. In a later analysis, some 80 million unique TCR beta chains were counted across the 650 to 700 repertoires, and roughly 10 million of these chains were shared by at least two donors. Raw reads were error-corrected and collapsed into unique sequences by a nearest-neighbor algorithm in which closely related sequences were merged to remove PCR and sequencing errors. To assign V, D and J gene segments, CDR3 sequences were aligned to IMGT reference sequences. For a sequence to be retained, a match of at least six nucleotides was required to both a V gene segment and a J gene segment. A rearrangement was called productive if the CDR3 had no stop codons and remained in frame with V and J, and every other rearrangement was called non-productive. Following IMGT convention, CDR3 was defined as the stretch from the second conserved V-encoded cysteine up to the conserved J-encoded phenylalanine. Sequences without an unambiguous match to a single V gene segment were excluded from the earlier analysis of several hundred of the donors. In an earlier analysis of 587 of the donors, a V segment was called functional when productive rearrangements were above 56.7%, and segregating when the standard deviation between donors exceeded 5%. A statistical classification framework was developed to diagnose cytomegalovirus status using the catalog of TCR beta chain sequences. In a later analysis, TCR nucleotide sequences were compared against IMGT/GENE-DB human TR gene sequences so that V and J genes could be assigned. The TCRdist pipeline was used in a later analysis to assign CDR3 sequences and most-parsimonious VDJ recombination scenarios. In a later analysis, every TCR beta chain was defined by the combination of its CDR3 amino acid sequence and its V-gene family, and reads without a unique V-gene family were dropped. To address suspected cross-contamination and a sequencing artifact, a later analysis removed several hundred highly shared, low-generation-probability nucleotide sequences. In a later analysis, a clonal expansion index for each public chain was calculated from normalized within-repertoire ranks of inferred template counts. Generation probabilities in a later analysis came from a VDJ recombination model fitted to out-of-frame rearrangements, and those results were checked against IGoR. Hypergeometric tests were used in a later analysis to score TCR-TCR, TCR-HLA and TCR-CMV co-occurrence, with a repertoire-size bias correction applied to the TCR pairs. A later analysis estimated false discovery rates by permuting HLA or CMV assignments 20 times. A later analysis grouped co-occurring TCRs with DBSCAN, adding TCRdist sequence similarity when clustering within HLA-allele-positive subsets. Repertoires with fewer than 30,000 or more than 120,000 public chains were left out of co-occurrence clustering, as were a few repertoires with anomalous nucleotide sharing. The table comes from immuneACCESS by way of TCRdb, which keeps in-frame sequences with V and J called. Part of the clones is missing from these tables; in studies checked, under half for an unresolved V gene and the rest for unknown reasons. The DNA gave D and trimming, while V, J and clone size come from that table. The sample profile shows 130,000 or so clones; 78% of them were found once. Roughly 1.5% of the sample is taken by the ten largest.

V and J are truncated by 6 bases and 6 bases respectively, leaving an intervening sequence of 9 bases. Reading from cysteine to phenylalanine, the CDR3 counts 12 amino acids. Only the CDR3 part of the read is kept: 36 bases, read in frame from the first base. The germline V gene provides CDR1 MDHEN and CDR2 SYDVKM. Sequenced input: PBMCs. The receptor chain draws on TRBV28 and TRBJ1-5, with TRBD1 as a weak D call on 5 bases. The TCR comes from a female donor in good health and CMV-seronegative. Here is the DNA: TGTGCCAGCAGGGGGGGTGTTCAGCCCCAGCATTTT. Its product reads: CASRGGVQPQHF.